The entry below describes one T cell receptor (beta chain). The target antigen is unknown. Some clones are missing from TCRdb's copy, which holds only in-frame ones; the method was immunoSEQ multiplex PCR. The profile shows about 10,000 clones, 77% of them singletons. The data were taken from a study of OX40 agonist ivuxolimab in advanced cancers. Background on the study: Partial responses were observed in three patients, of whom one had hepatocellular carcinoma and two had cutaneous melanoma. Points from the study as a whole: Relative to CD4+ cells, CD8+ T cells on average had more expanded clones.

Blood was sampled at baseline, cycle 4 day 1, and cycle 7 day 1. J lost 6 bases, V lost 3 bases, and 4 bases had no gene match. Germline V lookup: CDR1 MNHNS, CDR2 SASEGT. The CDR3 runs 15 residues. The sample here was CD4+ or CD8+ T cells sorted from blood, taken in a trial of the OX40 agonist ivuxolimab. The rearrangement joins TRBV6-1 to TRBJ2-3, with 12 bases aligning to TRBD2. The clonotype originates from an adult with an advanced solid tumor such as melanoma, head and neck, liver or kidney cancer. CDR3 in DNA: TGTGCCAGCAGTGATCTAGCGGGAGGGCTGGATACGCAGTATTTT. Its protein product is CASSDLAGGLDTQYF.